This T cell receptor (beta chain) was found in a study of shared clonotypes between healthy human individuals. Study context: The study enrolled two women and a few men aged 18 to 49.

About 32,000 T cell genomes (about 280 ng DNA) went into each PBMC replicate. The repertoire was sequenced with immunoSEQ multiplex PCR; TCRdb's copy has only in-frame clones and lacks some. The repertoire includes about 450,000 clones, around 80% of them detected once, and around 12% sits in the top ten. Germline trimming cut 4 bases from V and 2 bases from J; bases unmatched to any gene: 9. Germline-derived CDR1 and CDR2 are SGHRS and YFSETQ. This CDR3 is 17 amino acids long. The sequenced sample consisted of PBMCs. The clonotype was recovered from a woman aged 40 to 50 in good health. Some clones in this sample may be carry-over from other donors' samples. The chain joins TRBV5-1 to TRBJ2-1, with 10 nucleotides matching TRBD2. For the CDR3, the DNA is TGCGCCAGCAGCAATGAGGTAGCGGGAGGCCCCTACAATGAGCAGTTCTTC. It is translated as CASSNEVAGGPYNEQFF.